The present entry profiles one TCR beta chain with its context. The protocol was immunoSEQ multiplex PCR, while the TCRdb copy is restricted to in-frame clones and leaves out a portion. The sample contains some 50,000 clones, less than 95% of which appear only once. This entry belongs to a study of blood T cell repertoires in COVID-19. This CDR3 spans 13 amino acids. Trimming left V 3 bases short and J 5 bases short, with 10 bases between. The sequencing input was peripheral blood. V is TRBV12-3 or TRBV12-4 and J is TRBJ1-1, with D possibly TRBD1 on 5 matching bases. The sequence derives from a man aged 35-49 years with acute or convalescent COVID-19. DNA of the CDR3: TGTGCCAGCAGTTTTCGTGGGGGGACTGAAGCTTTCTTT. As protein: CASSFRGGTEAFF.